Below, 13 T cell receptor beta chains from the same sample are listed, as sequenced in a study of blood T cells in healthy people across ages. Sample-barcoded 5' priming and a J-beta primer mix drove a second PCR of roughly 6 to 12 cycles. TCRdb independently ran MiXCR on the 5' RACE reads; one entry per CDR3 protein. The sample lists over 1.5 million distinct CDR3 sequences; 49% were seen once. The source material was blood. The origin of the receptors is a woman in her thirties or forties in good health.

The chain couples TRBV15 to TRBJ1-4; D not resolved. The CDR3 has 14 residues. Germline CDR1 reads LNHNV; CDR2 reads YYDKDF (reference sequence). V lost 4 bases, J lost 5 bases, and 11 bases lay in between. The chain's CDR3 is CATSNRVQNEKLFF. The CDR3 DNA is TGTGCCACCAGCAATAGAGTTCAAAATGAAAAACTGTTTTTT.

The J gene is TRBJ1-2, the V gene TRBV27, with TRBD1 as a possible D gene (5 bases). Trimming took off 6 bases at V and 5 bases at J, with 16 bases between the two ends. The CDR3 runs 14 residues. The germline V gene has CDR1 MNHEY and CDR2 SMNVEV (reference sequence). The CDR3 sequence is CASSQDVGVYGYTF. The CDR3 DNA reads TGTGCCAGCAGCCAGGACGTGGGGGTATATGGCTACACCTTC.

This clonotype turned up a few times. The chain carries TRBV14 and TRBJ2-3; unclear D gene. CDR3 size: 19 residues. Germline V gene sequence: CDR1 SGHDN, CDR2 FVKESK. V gave up 1 base and J gave up 2 bases, with 22 bases separating them. Written as DNA, the CDR3 is TGTGCCAGCAGCCAAGCCCCTGGCGGCAGCCTTCCCTTCACAGATACGCAGTATTTT. It codes for CASSQAPGGSLPFTDTQYF. Based on the CDR3 plus reference TRBV14 and TRBJ2-3, the full variable domain is EAGVTQFPSHSVIEKGQTVTLRCDPISGHDNLYWYRRVMGKEIKFLLHFVKESKQDESGMPNNRFLAERTGGTYSTLKVQPAELEDSGVYFCASSQAPGGSLPFTDTQYFGPGTRLTVL.

As concerns this clonotype: One end of the junction is discordant with germline, which a read error may explain. V usage is TRBV7-7 and J usage is TRBJ2-5; possibly TRBD2 for D (6 bases). The CDR3 sequence is 13 residues long. Per germline, CDR1 SSHAT and CDR2 FNYEAQ (reference sequence). CDR3 residues: CASSSGDGETQYF. For the CDR3, the DNA is TGTGCTAGCAGCTCGGGGGATGGGGAGACCCAGTACTTC. Drawing the rest from reference TRBV7-7 and TRBJ2-5, the complete variable domain is GAGVSQSPRYKVTKRGQDVTLRCDPISSHATLYWYQQALGQGPEFLTYFNYEAQPDKSGLPSDRFSAERPEGSISTLTIQRTEQRDSAMYRCASSSGDGETQYFGPGTRLLVL.

The V call is TRBV9, the J call TRBJ1-2, with a weak D call TRBD1 (6 bases). With 4 bases removed from V and 2 bases from J, the gap between germline ends came to 15 bases. The CDR3 has 15 amino acids. Germline CDR1 reads SGDLS; CDR2 reads YYNGEE. This CDR3 reads CASSTPQGRNYGYTF. The DNA of the CDR3 is TGTGCCAGCAGCACTCCACAGGGCCGGAACTATGGCTACACCTTC.

A few counts support this clonotype. The rearrangement uses TRBV7-2 and TRBJ2-1; the D gene is possibly TRBD1 (7 bases). The J call may not be correct, given that the DNA end is closer to TRBJ2-7. This CDR3 has 14 amino acids. CDR1 and CDR2 (germline): SGHTA, FQGNSA. The CDR3 region is CASSLGGGGNEQYF. Written as DNA, the CDR3 is TGTGCCAGCAGCTTAGGTGGAGGGGGCAATGAGCAGTACTTC.

This clonotype was observed a handful of times. This chain links TRBV10-3 with TRBJ2-5; TRBD2 might be the D (6 bases). This CDR3 has 14 amino acids. Per germline, CDR1 ENHRY and CDR2 SYGVKD. With 4 bases removed from V and 1 base from J, the gap between germline ends came to 10 bases. The CDR3 protein is CAISGRGIQETQYF. The CDR3 DNA is TGTGCCATCAGTGGGCGGGGAATCCAAGAGACCCAGTACTTC.

The rearrangement links TRBV20-1 to TRBJ2-5; 9 nucleotides match TRBD1. Germline V gene data show CDR1 as DFQATT and CDR2 as SNEGSKA (reference sequence). This CDR3 has 14 residues. The junction had 12 bases not matched to a gene; V was cut back by 6 bases and J by 7 bases. In DNA, the CDR3 is TGCAGTGCACACAGGGACAGGGTCCCGGGGACCCAGTACTTC. This translates into CSAHRDRVPGTQYF.

This clonotype was counted a few times. This rearrangement joins TRBV7-2 to TRBJ2-7, with 7 nucleotides matching TRBD2. Germline CDR1 SGHTA, CDR2 FQGNSA. The CDR3 loop spans 14 amino acids. V lost 6 bases, J lost 2 bases, and 7 bases stayed unmatched. This CDR3 is CASRPLADTYEQYF. CDR3 in DNA: TGTGCCAGCAGACCGCTAGCGGATACCTACGAGCAGTACTTC. Drawing the rest from reference TRBV7-2 and TRBJ2-7, the complete variable domain is GAGVSQSPSNKVTEKGKDVELRCDPISGHTALYWYRQSLGQGLEFLIYFQGNSAPDKSGLPSDRFSAERTGGSVSTLTIQRTQQEDSAVYLCASRPLADTYEQYFGPGTRLTVT.

J is TRBJ1-2 and V is TRBV20-1; a weak D match, TRBD1 (5 bases). The CDR3 totals 17 residues. With 0 bases removed from V and 0 bases from J, the gap between germline ends came to 17 bases. Germline V CDR1 and CDR2: DFQATT, SNEGSKA (reference sequence). In nucleotides, the CDR3 is TGCAGTGCTAGAGACCTTCCTCGGGGCCAGCCTAACTATGGCTACACCTTC. It yields the protein CSARDLPRGQPNYGYTF.

The chain recombines TRBV7-8 with TRBJ2-1; 8 bases are a match to TRBD2. The CDR3 consists of 16 residues. Germline CDR1 reads SGHVS; CDR2 reads FQNEAQ. The V gene end was trimmed by 0 bases and the J gene end by 2 bases; junction bases not matched to a gene: 3. DNA of the CDR3: TGTGCCAGCAGCTTAGCTAGCGGGGAAACCTACAATGAGCAGTTCTTC. It translates to CASSLASGETYNEQFF.

This clonotype has a handful of counts. The rearrangement joins TRBV7-9 to TRBJ2-7; 7 nucleotides align to TRBD1. CDR3 length: 15 residues. Germline trimming cut 6 bases from V and 1 base from J; bases unmatched to any gene: 9. Germline V lookup: CDR1 SEHNR, CDR2 FQNEAQ (reference sequence). CDR3 residues: CASRKTGEGSYEQYF. CDR3 nucleotides: TGTGCCAGCAGAAAAACAGGGGAAGGATCCTACGAGCAGTACTTC. The full variable domain, rest sourced from reference TRBV7-9 and TRBJ2-7, is DTGVSQNPRHKITKRGQNVTFRCDPISEHNRLYWYRQTLGQGPEFLTYFQNEAQLEKSRLLSDRFSAERPKGSFSTLEIQRTEQGDSAMYLCASRKTGEGSYEQYFGPGTRLTVT.

The chain links TRBV28 to TRBJ2-1; unclear D gene. The CDR3 spans 12 residues. The V and J ends lost 6 bases and 10 bases respectively, with 13 bases between them. Germline-derived CDR1 and CDR2 are MDHEN and SYDVKM. CDR3 residues: CASRSGLREQFF. The CDR3 DNA reads as TGTGCCAGCAGATCGGGTTTACGAGAGCAGTTCTTC.